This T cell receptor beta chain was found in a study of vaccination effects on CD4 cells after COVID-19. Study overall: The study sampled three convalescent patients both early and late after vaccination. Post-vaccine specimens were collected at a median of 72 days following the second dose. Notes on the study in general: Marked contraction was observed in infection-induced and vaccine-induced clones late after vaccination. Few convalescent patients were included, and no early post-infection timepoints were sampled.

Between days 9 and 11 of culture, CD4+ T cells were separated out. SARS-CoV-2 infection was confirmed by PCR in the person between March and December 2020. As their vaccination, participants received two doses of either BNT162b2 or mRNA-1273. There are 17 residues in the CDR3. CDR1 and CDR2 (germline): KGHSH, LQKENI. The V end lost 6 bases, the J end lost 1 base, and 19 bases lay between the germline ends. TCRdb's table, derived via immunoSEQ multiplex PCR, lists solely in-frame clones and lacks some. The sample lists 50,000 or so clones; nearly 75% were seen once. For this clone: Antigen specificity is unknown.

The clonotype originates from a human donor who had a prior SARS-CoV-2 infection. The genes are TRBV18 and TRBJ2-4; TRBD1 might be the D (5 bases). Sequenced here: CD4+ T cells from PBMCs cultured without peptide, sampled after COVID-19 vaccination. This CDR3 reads CASSPDVGPYAKNIQYF. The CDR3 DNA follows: TGTGCCAGCTCGCCAGACGTGGGGCCCTACGCCAAAAACATTCAGTACTTC.